These T cell receptor beta chains were read from a single sample in a study of blood T cell repertoires in COVID-19. Sequenced by immunoSEQ multiplex PCR; TCRdb stores in-frame clones only, minus some. The repertoire includes approximately 130,000 clones, around 83% of them detected once, and roughly 9% sits in the top ten. Sequences were obtained from peripheral blood. The origin of the receptors is a man in his forties with active or convalescent COVID-19. Both conserved end residues are part of each CDR3. Each record gives: D gene, CDR3 length, V gene, clone size, J gene, CDR3 protein, CDR3 DNA. A D gene is named only where the DNA matches it firmly. Some rows have no size entry. The others give once, few or many, or a class for an expanded clone.

TRBD2,15,TRBV6-5,-,TRBJ2-2,CASSRGLLNTGELFF,TGTGCCAGCAGCCGGGGACTATTGAACACCGGGGAGCTGTTTTTT
-,11,TRBV20-1,-,TRBJ1-1,CSAASGHEAFF,TGCAGTGCCGCTTCGGGACATGAAGCTTTCTTT
TRBD2,15,TRBV7-3,-,TRBJ2-3,CASSLSGGAGDTQYF,TGTGCCAGCAGCTTGAGCGGGGGGGCCGGAGATACGCAGTATTTT
-,13,TRBV7-9,few,TRBJ2-1,CASSLNTYNEQFF,TGTGCCAGCAGCTTAAACACCTACAATGAGCAGTTCTTC
TRBD1,16,TRBV18,-,TRBJ1-6,CASSPGTGGLNSPLHF,TGTGCCAGCTCACCGGGGACAGGCGGTCTGAATTCACCCCTCCACTTT
TRBD2,15,TRBV5-1,-,TRBJ2-3,CASSFQSGGADTQYF,TGCGCCAGCAGCTTCCAAAGCGGGGGGGCAGATACGCAGTATTTT
TRBD1,15,TRBV2,once,TRBJ1-2,CASSEAQRTGDGYTF,TGTGCCAGCAGTGAAGCGCAGAGGACAGGTGATGGCTACACCTTC
-,13,TRBV7-2,-,TRBJ1-1,CASSLTLNTEAFF,TGTGCCAGCAGCTTAACATTGAACACTGAAGCTTTCTTT
TRBD1,15,TRBV25-1,-,TRBJ1-2,CASSGFVGQGDGYTF,TGTGCCAGCAGTGGCTTCGTCGGACAGGGAGACGGCTACACCTTC
TRBD2,15,TRBV7-3,-,TRBJ2-7,CASSTLAGGSYEQYF,TGTGCCAGCAGCACTTTAGCGGGGGGTTCCTACGAGCAGTACTTC
TRBD1,14,TRBV19,-,TRBJ1-4,CASSIGQAGEKLFF,TGTGCCAGTAGTATCGGACAGGCGGGTGAAAAACTGTTTTTT
-,13,TRBV25-1,-,TRBJ1-6,CASSFGTRSPLHF,TGTGCCAGCAGTTTTGGGACAAGATCACCCCTCCACTTT
TRBD1,13,TRBV3-1/TRBV3-2,-,TRBJ1-1,CASSESGTGVAFF,TGTGCCAGCAGCGAGTCCGGGACAGGGGTCGCTTTCTTT
TRBD1,15,TRBV6-5,-,TRBJ1-1,CASRGQGAGDTEAFF,TGTGCCAGCAGGGGACAGGGGGCAGGGGACACTGAAGCTTTCTTT
-,13,TRBV11-1,-,TRBJ1-1,CASSPRLGAEAFF,TGTGCCAGCAGCCCCAGGTTAGGGGCTGAAGCTTTCTTT
TRBD1,15,TRBV2,-,TRBJ1-4,CASMGWGQGDEKLFF,TGTGCCAGCATGGGGTGGGGACAGGGTGATGAAAAACTGTTTTTT
TRBD1,16,TRBV5-1,-,TRBJ2-1,CASSTGQGYTYNEQFF,TGCGCCAGCAGCACCGGACAGGGGTACACCTACAATGAGCAGTTCTTC
TRBD1,14,TRBV7-3,-,TRBJ1-6,CASSLGTANSPLHF,TGTGCCAGCAGCCTAGGGACAGCTAATTCACCCCTCCACTTT
-,14,TRBV7-9,-,TRBJ1-1,CASSFTQGNTEAFF,TGTGCCAGCAGCTTTACACAGGGGAACACTGAAGCTTTCTTT
TRBD1,15,TRBV7-2,-,TRBJ2-1,CASSLSTGVENEQFF,TGTGCCAGCAGCTTAAGCACAGGGGTCGAGAATGAGCAGTTCTTC
-,13,TRBV7-9,-,TRBJ1-6,CASSSLENSPLHF,TGTGCCAGCAGTTCATTAGAGAATTCACCCCTCCACTTT
TRBD2,15,TRBV7-3,-,TRBJ2-3,CASSTAGGSVGTQYF,TGTGCCAGCAGCACAGCGGGGGGGTCTGTAGGTACGCAGTATTTT
TRBD1,13,TRBV11-1,-,TRBJ2-5,CASSLDRGETQYF,TGTGCCAGCAGCTTAGACAGGGGAGAGACCCAGTACTTC
TRBD1,13,TRBV11-3,once,TRBJ2-1,CASSFDRANEQFF,TGTGCCAGCAGCTTTGACAGGGCCAATGAGCAGTTCTTC
TRBD1,16,TRBV6-5,once,TRBJ2-2,CASSYEDRLVTGELFF,TGTGCCAGCAGTTACGAGGACAGGCTAGTCACCGGGGAGCTGTTTTTT
-,11,TRBV3-1/TRBV3-2,once,TRBJ2-7,CASSTQYEQYF,TGTGCCAGCAGCACACAATACGAGCAGTACTTC
TRBD2,14,TRBV2,-,TRBJ2-3,CATKPSSSGGTQYF,TGTGCCACCAAACCTTCATCTAGCGGAGGTACGCAGTATTTT
-,14,TRBV24-1,-,TRBJ2-1,CATSDLTSSDEQFF,TGTGCCACCAGTGATCTAACTAGCTCGGATGAGCAGTTCTTC
TRBD1,15,TRBV5-4,-,TRBJ2-2,CASSPGTGDTGELFF,TGTGCCAGCAGCCCGGGGACAGGGGACACCGGGGAGCTGTTTTTT
TRBD2,16,TRBV6-5,-,TRBJ2-7,CASSYRGAGGSYEQYF,TGTGCCAGCAGTTACCGGGGCGCGGGGGGGTCCTACGAGCAGTACTTC
TRBD1,14,TRBV5-1,-,TRBJ1-4,CASSLGDRVEKLFF,TGCGCCAGCAGCTTAGGGGACAGGGTTGAAAAACTGTTTTTT
-,13,TRBV10-2,once,TRBJ2-1,CASRAFGGNEQFF,TGCGCCAGCAGAGCCTTTGGGGGGAATGAGCAGTTCTTC